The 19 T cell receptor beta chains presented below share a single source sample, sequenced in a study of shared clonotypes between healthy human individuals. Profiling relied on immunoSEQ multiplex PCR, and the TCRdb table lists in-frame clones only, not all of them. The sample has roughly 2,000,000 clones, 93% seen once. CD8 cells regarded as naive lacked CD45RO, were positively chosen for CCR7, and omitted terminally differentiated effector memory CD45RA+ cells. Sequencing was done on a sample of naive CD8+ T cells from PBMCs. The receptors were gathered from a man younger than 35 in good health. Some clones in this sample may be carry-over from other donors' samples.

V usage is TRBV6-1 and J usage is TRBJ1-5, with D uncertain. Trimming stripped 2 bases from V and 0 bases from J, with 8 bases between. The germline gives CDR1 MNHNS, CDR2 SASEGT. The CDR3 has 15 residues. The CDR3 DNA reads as TGTGCCAGCAGTGAAATTATCTTTAGCAATCAGCCCCAGCATTTT. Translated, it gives CASSEIIFSNQPQHF.

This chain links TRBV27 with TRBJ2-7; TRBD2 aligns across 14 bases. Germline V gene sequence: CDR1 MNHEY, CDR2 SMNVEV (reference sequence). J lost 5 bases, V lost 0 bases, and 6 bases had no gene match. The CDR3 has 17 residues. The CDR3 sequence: CASSLSPGLAGAHEQYF. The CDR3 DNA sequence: TGTGCCAGCAGTTTATCCCCGGGACTAGCGGGAGCTCACGAGCAGTACTTC.

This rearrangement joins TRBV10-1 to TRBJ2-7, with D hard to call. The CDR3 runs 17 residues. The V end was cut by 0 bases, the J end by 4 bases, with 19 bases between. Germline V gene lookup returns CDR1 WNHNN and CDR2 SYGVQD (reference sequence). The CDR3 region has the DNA TGCGCCAGCAGTGAGTCCAGTCTCAGAGAAAGGGTTTACGAGCAGTACTTC. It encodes CASSESSLRERVYEQYF.

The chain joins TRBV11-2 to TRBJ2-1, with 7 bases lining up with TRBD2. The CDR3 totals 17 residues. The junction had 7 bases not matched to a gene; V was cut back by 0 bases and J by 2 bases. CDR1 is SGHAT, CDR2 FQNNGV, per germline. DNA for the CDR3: TGTGCCAGCAGCTTAGATCACGGGGGAGGGACCTACAATGAGCAGTTCTTC. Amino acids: CASSLDHGGGTYNEQFF. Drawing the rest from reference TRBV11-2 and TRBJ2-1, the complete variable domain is EAGVAQSPRYKIIEKRQSVAFWCNPISGHATLYWYQQILGQGPKLLIQFQNNGVVDDSQLPKDRFSAERLKGVDSTLKIQPAKLEDSAVYLCASSLDHGGGTYNEQFFGPGTRLTVL.

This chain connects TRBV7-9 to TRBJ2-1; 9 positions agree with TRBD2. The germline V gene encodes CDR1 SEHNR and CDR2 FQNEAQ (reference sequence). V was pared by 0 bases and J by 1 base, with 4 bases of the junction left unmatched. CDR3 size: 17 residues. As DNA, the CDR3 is TGTGCCAGCAGCTTAGCTAGTAGCGGGAGTTCCTACAATGAGCAGTTCTTC. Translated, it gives CASSLASSGSSYNEQFF. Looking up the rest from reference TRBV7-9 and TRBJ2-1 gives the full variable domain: DTGVSQNPRHKITKRGQNVTFRCDPISEHNRLYWYRQTLGQGPEFLTYFQNEAQLEKSRLLSDRFSAERPKGSFSTLEIQRTEQGDSAMYLCASSLASSGSSYNEQFFGPGTRLTVL.

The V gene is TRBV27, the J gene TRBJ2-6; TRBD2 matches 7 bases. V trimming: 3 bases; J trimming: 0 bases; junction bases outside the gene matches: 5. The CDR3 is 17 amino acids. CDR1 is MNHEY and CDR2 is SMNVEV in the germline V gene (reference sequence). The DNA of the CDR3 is TGTGCCAGCAGTTTTGAGGGAGGGCTCTCTGGGGCCAACGTCCTGACTTTC. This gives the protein CASSFEGGLSGANVLTF.

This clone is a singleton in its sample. CDR3 bases: TGTGCCAGCAGGGGGGGACATGGGGCTTTCTTT. Translated, it gives CASRGGHGAFF. The chain carries TRBV7-9 and TRBJ1-1; D is possibly TRBD1 (6 bases). The CDR3 runs 11 residues. Germline lookup yields CDR1 SEHNR and CDR2 FQNEAQ (reference sequence). The V gene lost 6 bases and the J gene lost 11 bases, with 13 bases spanning the gap. Full variable domain (rest looked up from reference TRBV7-9 and TRBJ1-1): DTGVSQNPRHKITKRGQNVTFRCDPISEHNRLYWYRQTLGQGPEFLTYFQNEAQLEKSRLLSDRFSAERPKGSFSTLEIQRTEQGDSAMYLCASRGGHGAFFGQGTRLTVV.

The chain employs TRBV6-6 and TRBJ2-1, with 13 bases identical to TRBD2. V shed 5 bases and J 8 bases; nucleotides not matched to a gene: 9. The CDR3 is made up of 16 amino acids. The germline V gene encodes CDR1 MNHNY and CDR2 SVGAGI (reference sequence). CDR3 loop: CASSHTSGRAGHEQFF. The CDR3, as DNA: TGTGCCAGCAGTCACACTAGCGGGAGGGCGGGGCATGAGCAGTTCTTC.

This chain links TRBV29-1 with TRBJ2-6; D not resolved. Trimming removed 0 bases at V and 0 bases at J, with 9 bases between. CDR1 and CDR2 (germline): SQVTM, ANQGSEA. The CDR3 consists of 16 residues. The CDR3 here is CSVEDQPSSGANVLTF. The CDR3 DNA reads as TGCAGCGTTGAAGATCAGCCGAGCTCTGGGGCCAACGTCCTGACTTTC.

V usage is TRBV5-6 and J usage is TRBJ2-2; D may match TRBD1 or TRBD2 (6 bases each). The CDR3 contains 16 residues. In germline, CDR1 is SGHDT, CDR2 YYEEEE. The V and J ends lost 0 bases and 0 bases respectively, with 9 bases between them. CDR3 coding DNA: TGTGCCAGCAGCTTGGCCGGGGGCGCGAACACCGGGGAGCTGTTTTTT. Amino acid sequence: CASSLAGGANTGELFF.

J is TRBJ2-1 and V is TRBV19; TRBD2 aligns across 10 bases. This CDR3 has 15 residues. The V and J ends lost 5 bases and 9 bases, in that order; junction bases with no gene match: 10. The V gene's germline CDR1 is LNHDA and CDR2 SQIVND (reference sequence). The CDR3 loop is CASSYFLAGVAEQFF. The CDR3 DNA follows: TGTGCCAGTAGTTATTTCCTAGCGGGAGTTGCTGAGCAGTTCTTC. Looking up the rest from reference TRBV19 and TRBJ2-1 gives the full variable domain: DGGITQSPKYLFRKEGQNVTLSCEQNLNHDAMYWYRQDPGQGLRLIYYSQIVNDFQKGDIAEGYSVSREKKESFPLTVTSAQKNPTAFYLCASSYFLAGVAEQFFGPGTRLTVL.

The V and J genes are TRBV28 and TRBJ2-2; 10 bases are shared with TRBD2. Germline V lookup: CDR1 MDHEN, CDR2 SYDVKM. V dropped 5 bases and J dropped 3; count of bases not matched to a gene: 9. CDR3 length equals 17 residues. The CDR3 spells CASSPSLAGGYTGELFF. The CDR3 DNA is TGTGCCAGCAGTCCCAGCTTAGCGGGAGGTTACACCGGGGAGCTGTTTTTT.

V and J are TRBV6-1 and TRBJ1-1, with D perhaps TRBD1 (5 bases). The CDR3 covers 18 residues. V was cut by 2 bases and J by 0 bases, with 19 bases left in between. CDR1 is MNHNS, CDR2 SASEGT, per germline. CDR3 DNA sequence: TGTGCCAGCAGTGAATGGTACGACAGTCTTCTTCTGAACACTGAAGCTTTCTTT. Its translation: CASSEWYDSLLLNTEAFF.

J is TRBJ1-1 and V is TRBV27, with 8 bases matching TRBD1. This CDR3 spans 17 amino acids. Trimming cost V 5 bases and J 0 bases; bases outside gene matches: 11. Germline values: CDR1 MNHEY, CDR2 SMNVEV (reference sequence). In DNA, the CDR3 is TGTGCCAGCAGTGCCCTTCTTGACAGGGGTCTGAACACTGAAGCTTTCTTT. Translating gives CASSALLDRGLNTEAFF.

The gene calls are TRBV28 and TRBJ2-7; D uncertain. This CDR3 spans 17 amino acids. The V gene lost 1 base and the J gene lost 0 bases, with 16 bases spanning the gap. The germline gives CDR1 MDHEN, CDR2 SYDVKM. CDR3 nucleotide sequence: TGTGCCAGCAGTTTATTTCTTGAGACCTTCAGCTCCTACGAGCAGTACTTC. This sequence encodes CASSLFLETFSSYEQYF.

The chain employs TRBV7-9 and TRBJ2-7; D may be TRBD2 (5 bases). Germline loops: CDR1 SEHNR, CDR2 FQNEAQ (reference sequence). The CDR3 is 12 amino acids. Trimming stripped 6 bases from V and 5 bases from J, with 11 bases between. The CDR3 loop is CASSPRADEQYF. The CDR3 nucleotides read TGTGCCAGCAGTCCGCGGGCCGACGAGCAGTACTTC.

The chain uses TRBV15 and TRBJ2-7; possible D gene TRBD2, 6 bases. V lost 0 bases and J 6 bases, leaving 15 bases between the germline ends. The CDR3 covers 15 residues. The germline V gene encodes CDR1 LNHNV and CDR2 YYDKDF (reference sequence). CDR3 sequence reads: CATSRDRGLTGEQYF. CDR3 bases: TGTGCCACCAGCAGAGATCGGGGACTTACGGGCGAGCAGTACTTC.

The CDR3 here is CASSFSNIQYF. The CDR3 DNA is TGTGCCAGCAGTTTTTCGAACATTCAGTACTTC. The rearrangement uses TRBV27 and TRBJ2-4; D remains unclear. The CDR3 spans 11 residues. Germline V gives CDR1 MNHEY, CDR2 SMNVEV (reference sequence). The V end was cut by 3 bases, the J end by 7 bases, with 4 bases between.

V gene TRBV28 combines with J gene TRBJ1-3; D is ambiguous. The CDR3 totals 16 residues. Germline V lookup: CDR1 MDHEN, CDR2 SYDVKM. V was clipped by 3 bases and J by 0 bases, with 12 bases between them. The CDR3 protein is CASSFLGRSSGNTIYF. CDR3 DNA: TGTGCCAGCAGTTTTCTGGGGAGGAGCTCTGGAAACACCATATATTTT.